This entry concerns a single T cell receptor (beta chain). This record comes from a study of blood T cell repertoires in COVID-19. This CDR3 has 15 residues. The germline gives CDR1 LNHDA, CDR2 SQIVND (reference sequence). V lost 3 bases to trimming and J lost 7 bases; unmatched junction nucleotides: 5. Those enrolled, adults aged roughly 18 to 95 years, came from about two dozen US areas. Two negative PCRs, clearance, or symptom resolution characterized the recovered Cohort 3 donors. The method was immunoSEQ multiplex PCR; TCRdb's version includes in-frame clones alone and lacks a portion of them. The sample has 300,000 to 450,000 clones, over 75% seen once.

The chain couples TRBV19 to TRBJ2-2; 10 nucleotides align to TRBD1. The sequence came from a man aged 25-45 years who had recovered from COVID-19. What was sequenced was PBMCs or T cells enriched from blood (not recorded which). CDR3 sequence: CASSMRQGAHGELFF. DNA for the CDR3: TGTGCCAGTAGTATGAGACAGGGGGCCCACGGGGAGCTGTTTTTT.